Presented here are 8 T cell receptor beta chains from one specimen sequenced in a study of T cell repertoires in cytomegalovirus infection. For these receptors, no antigen is known. Using its own MiXCR run on the reads, TCRdb lists one record per CDR3 protein. The sample records some 480,000 distinct CDR3 sequences, 30% to 40% being singletons. This specimen consisted of cultured PBMCs, obtained from culture after CMV antigen stimulation. The receptors derive from a human donor in good health (CMV status not recorded). Some clones in this sample may be carry-over from other donors' samples.

The V and J genes are TRBV7-9 and TRBJ2-7; maybe TRBD2 (5 bases). Trimming stripped 4 bases from V and 3 bases from J, with 13 bases between. Germline V CDR1 and CDR2: SEHNR, FQNEAQ (reference sequence). The CDR3 runs to 14 residues. The CDR3 DNA reads as TGTGCCAGCAGCTCCCCAGCCGAGGGCTACGAGCAGTACTTC. Translated: CASSSPAEGYEQYF.

The V gene is TRBV27, the J gene TRBJ2-5, with D tentatively TRBD1 (6 bases). Looked up from germline, CDR1 is MNHEY and CDR2 is SMNVEV (reference sequence). This CDR3 comprises 14 residues. V was trimmed by 5 bases and J by 2 bases, leaving 12 bases between them. In DNA, the CDR3 is TGTGCCAGCAGTGCCGCAACAGGGCAAGAGACCCAGTACTTC. This codes for CASSAATGQETQYF.

This chain connects TRBV19 to TRBJ2-3; the D gene is possibly TRBD2 (6 bases). CDR1 LNHDA and CDR2 SQIVND come from the germline V gene (reference sequence). This CDR3 has 15 residues. Trimming stripped 3 bases from V and 6 bases from J, with 16 bases between. CDR3 nucleotide sequence: TGTGCCAGTAGTATCGCGGGACTGGTTGTGGATACGCAGTATTTT. It is translated as CASSIAGLVVDTQYF. Together with reference TRBV19 and TRBJ2-3, the CDR3 gives the full variable domain: DGGITQSPKYLFRKEGQNVTLSCEQNLNHDAMYWYRQDPGQGLRLIYYSQIVNDFQKGDIAEGYSVSREKKESFPLTVTSAQKNPTAFYLCASSIAGLVVDTQYFGPGTRLTVL.

A single count supports this clonotype. The V gene is TRBV2, the J gene TRBJ2-3; 8 nucleotides align to TRBD2. Unmatched junction bases numbered 8, after V lost 7 bases and J lost 2 bases. CDR3 length equals 15 residues. CDR1 is SNHLY and CDR2 is FYNNEI in the germline V gene. DNA for the CDR3: TGTGCCAGCATAAAGTCTAGCGGGTTCACAGATACGCAGTATTTT. Translation: CASIKSSGFTDTQYF. The whole variable domain, remainder taken from reference TRBV2 and TRBJ2-3, is EPEVTQTPSHQVTQMGQEVILRCVPISNHLYFYWYRQILGQKVEFLVSFYNNEISEKSEIFDDQFSVERPDGSNFTLKIRSTKLEDSAMYFCASIKSSGFTDTQYFGPGTRLTVL.

This clonotype turned up a few times. The chain combines TRBV7-8 with TRBJ2-1, with 10 bases that match TRBD2. The CDR3 sequence is 15 residues long. V was pared by 5 bases and J by 4 bases, with 5 bases of the junction left unmatched. Per the germline V gene, CDR1 is SGHVS and CDR2 is FQNEAQ. The CDR3 DNA sequence: TGTGCCAGCAGCGTTAAACTAGCGGGGTACAATGAGCAGTTCTTC. Its protein is CASSVKLAGYNEQFF.

This clonotype was seen once. The V gene is TRBV4-3, the J gene TRBJ2-1, with TRBD2 matching over 8 bases. The CDR3 is 16 amino acids. Germline CDR1 reads LGHNA; CDR2 reads YSLEER. The V segment lost 0 bases and the J segment 10 bases; nucleotides outside the gene matches: 11. DNA for the CDR3: TGCGCCAGCAGCCAAGATTTCGGGGGGGCCATTCGAGAGCAGTTCTTC. Translating gives CASSQDFGGAIREQFF.

V usage is TRBV19 and J usage is TRBJ2-3; perhaps D is TRBD1 or TRBD2 (5 bases each). The CDR3 loop spans 16 amino acids. The V gene's germline CDR1 is LNHDA and CDR2 SQIVND (reference sequence). V gave up 7 bases and J gave up 0 bases, with 17 bases separating them. The CDR3 DNA reads TGTGCCAGTATAGCAAACCGGGACCGCAGCACAGATACGCAGTATTTT. As protein: CASIANRDRSTDTQYF.

This clonotype was detected a few times. The chain couples TRBV6-2 or TRBV6-3 to TRBJ1-1; D call uncertain. V was shortened by 2 bases and J by 0 bases, with 7 bases between the two germline ends. This CDR3 has 14 amino acids. The germline CDR1 and CDR2 sequences are MNHEY and SVGEGT. For the CDR3, the DNA is TGTGCCAGCAGTTACCGTGGGGTGAACACTGAAGCTTTCTTT. Translated, it gives CASSYRGVNTEAFF.